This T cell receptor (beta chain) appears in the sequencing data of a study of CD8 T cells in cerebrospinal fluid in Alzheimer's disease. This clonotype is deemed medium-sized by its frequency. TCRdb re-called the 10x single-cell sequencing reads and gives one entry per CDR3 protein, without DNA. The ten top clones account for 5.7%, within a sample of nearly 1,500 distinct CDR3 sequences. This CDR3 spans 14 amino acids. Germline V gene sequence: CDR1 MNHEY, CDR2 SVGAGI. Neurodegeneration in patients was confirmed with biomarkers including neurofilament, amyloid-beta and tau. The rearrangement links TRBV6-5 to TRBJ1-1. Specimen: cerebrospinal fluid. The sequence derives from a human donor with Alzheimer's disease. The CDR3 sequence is CASSYLTRNTEAFF.